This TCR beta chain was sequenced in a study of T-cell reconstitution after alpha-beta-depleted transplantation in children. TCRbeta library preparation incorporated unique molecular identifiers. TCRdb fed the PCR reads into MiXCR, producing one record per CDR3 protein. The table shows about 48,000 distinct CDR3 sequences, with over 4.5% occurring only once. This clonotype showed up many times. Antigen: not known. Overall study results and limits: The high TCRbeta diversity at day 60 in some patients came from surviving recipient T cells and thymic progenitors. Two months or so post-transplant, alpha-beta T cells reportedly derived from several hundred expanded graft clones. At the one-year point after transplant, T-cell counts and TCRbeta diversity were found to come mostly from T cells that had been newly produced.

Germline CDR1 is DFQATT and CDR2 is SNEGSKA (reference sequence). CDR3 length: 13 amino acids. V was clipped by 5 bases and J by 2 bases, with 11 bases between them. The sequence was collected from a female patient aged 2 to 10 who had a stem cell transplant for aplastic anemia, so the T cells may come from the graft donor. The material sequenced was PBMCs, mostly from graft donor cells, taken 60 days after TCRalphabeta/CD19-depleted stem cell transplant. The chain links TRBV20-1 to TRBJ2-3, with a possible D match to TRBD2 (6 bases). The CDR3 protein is CSAGRDSTDTQYF. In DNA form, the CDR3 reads TGCAGTGCTGGACGGGACTCCACAGATACGCAGTATTTT.